This T cell receptor (beta chain) was recorded in a study of cytomegalovirus exposure and HLA in healthy donors. The CDR3 loop spans 14 amino acids. Losses at the gene ends were 5 bases for V and 4 bases for J; bases not matched to a gene: 4. In germline, CDR1 is SGHTA, CDR2 FQGNSA. Regarding this clone: What it binds is not known.

The PCR used 60 Vbeta and 13 Jbeta primers. Using immunoSEQ multiplex PCR, the repertoire was profiled, and TCRdb retains in-frame clones only, with some absent. The sample contains about 110,000 clones, approximately 72% of which appear only once. Overall study results and limits: In an earlier analysis, productive rearrangement rates for most beta V segments clustered near 87% or 30%. Researchers catalogued 160 or so TCR beta chains as cytomegalovirus-associated.

The V call is TRBV7-2, the J call TRBJ1-2; 10 bases are shared with TRBD1. The sequenced material came from PBMCs. This sequence was found in a man in his thirties or forties in good health and CMV-seronegative. CDR3 residues: CASSRDRGFYGYTF. In DNA form, the CDR3 reads TGTGCCAGCAGCCGGGACAGGGGATTCTATGGCTACACCTTC.